These 9 T cell receptor beta chains originate from one sample sequenced in a study of regulatory T cells in long-lasting Graves disease. For TCR beta, libraries came from iRepertoire HTBI primers and Arm-PCR of CDR3 regions. TCRdb reanalysed the multiplex PCR reads using MiXCR and keeps one entry per CDR3 protein. The table records hundreds of thousands of distinct CDR3 sequences, approximately 13% of them present only once. As for time point: newly diagnosed GD, antithyroid drugs for less than 3 months. Making the TCR library involved RNA that had been extracted from PBMCs. This sample also belongs to another study, concerning T cells in Graves' hyperthyroidism and ophthalmopathy.

Sequenced here: peripheral blood mononuclear cells (PBMCs), sampled at new diagnosis, from a patient treated with antithyroid drugs. These receptor sequences come from a young man with Graves disease.

The chain recombines TRBV4-2 with TRBJ1-1; the D is unclear. This CDR3 is 14 amino acids long. Germline-derived CDR1 and CDR2 are LGHNA and YNFKEQ. V shed 1 base and J shed 1 base, with 7 bases lying between them. This CDR3 reads CASSQGEENTEAFF. The DNA of the CDR3 is TGTGCCAGCAGCCAAGGGGAGGAGAACACTGAAGCTTTCTTT.

This clonotype has only a few counts. The rearrangement uses TRBV27 and TRBJ2-1; possibly TRBD2 for D (5 bases). From germline, CDR1 is MNHEY and CDR2 SMNVEV (reference sequence). This CDR3 comprises 16 residues. Trimming took 4 bases from V and 3 from J, leaving 16 bases between them. In nucleotides, the CDR3 is TGTGCCAGCAGTTCTCAGGCGGCGGGCCGCTACAATGAGCAGTTCTTC. It encodes CASSSQAAGRYNEQFF.

V gene TRBV10-1 combines with J gene TRBJ2-1, with 9 bases aligning to TRBD2. Germline loops: CDR1 WNHNN, CDR2 SYGVQD (reference sequence). The CDR3 loop spans 16 amino acids. The V segment lost 3 bases and the J segment 3 bases; nucleotides outside the gene matches: 6. This chain's CDR3 is CASSDRAGGRYNEQFF. The CDR3, as DNA: TGCGCCAGCAGTGATAGGGCGGGAGGGCGCTACAATGAGCAGTTCTTC.

With regard to this clonotype: This likely reflects a read error, since a far larger clone is one base away. The rearrangement uses TRBV7-2 and TRBJ2-1; TRBD2 might be the D (5 bases). CDR3 length: 14 amino acids. V was shortened by 1 base and J by 10 bases, with 14 bases between the two germline ends. Germline CDR1 and CDR2: SGHTA and FQGNSA. The CDR3 region is CASSLGGGLYEQFF. For the CDR3, the DNA is TGTGCCAGCAGCTTAGGAGGCGGACTCTACGAGCAGTTCTTC.

In this sample, this clonotype turned up many times. V usage is TRBV7-9 and J usage is TRBJ2-3; D is perhaps TRBD2 (6 bases). Germline values: CDR1 SEHNR, CDR2 FQNEAQ (reference sequence). The CDR3 spans 16 residues. The V end was cut by 10 bases, the J end by 2 bases, with 22 bases between. The CDR3 DNA sequence: TGTGCCACCGTGGGGGGTTCGAGCCAAAACACAGATACGCAGTATTTT. Its protein is CATVGGSSQNTDTQYF.

This clonotype was counted at least ten times. V is TRBV5-1 and J is TRBJ2-5; D gene uncertain. Germline V gene sequence: CDR1 SGHRS, CDR2 YFSETQ. Trimming removed 0 bases at V and 5 bases at J, with 14 bases between. This CDR3 region has 15 residues. CDR3 DNA sequence: TGCGCCAGCAGCTTGGCCGTTAGGGTCGGGGAGACCCAGTACTTC. Translated: CASSLAVRVGETQYF. Looking up the rest from reference TRBV5-1 and TRBJ2-5 gives the full variable domain: KAGVTQTPRYLIKTRGQQVTLSCSPISGHRSVSWYQQTPGQGLQFLFEYFSETQRNKGNFPGRFSGRQFSNSRSEMNVSTLELGDSALYLCASSLAVRVGETQYFGPGTRLLVL.

For this clonotype: Sequence at one end of the junction differs from germline and may be a read error. This chain uses TRBV10-3 with TRBJ2-1; 10 bases map to TRBD2. The CDR3 is 15 amino acids. Germline V gene sequence: CDR1 ENHRY, CDR2 SYGVKD. CDR3 sequence reads: CAISPASGSAREQFF. The DNA for the CDR3 is TGCGCCATCAGCCCCGCTAGCGGGAGTGCGAGGGAGCAGTTCTTC.

On this clonotype itself: A much larger clone differs from this one at a single base, so this may be a read error. The chain joins TRBV6-5 to TRBJ1-5; D not certain. Germline V gene sequence: CDR1 MNHEY, CDR2 SVGAGI. The CDR3 totals 14 residues. V was cut by 2 bases and J by 0 bases, with 5 bases left in between. This CDR3 is CASSYGDSNQPQHF. For the CDR3, the DNA is TGTGCCAGCAGTTACGGGGATAGCAATCAGCCCCAGCATTTT.

The CDR3, as DNA: TGTGCCAGTGAGCGGGAGAGGGGCAATGAGCAGTTCTTC. It is translated as CASERERGNEQFF. The chain combines TRBV19 with TRBJ2-1, with 8 bases that match TRBD2. The CDR3 runs to 13 residues. The V and J ends lost 8 bases and 6 bases, in that order; junction bases with no gene match: 6. Germline CDR1 is LNHDA and CDR2 is SQIVND (reference sequence).